This TCR beta chain originates from a study of OX40 agonist ivuxolimab in advanced cancers. The overall study: Averaging roughly 60 years in age, with a range of 23 to 79, the cohort was approximately 84% male. The study, taken as a whole, reports: There were also nonresponders showing low normalized T-cell clonal expansion. Antigen targets of the expanded peripheral T cells went undetermined.

Comment on this clone: The antigen is unknown.

The method was immunoSEQ multiplex PCR; TCRdb's version includes in-frame clones alone and lacks a portion of them. The sample includes around 63,000 clones, 60% to 85% seen only once; the top ten take approximately 11%. It was autoimmune disease history or systemic immunosuppression that excluded patients. V was cut by 0 bases and J by 4 bases, with 10 bases left in between. Germline values: CDR1 SGHRS, CDR2 YFSETQ. The CDR3 loop spans 14 amino acids. This clonotype originated in an adult with an advanced solid tumor such as melanoma, head and neck, liver or kidney cancer. The genes are TRBV5-1 and TRBJ1-2, with no clear D. The source was CD4+ or CD8+ T cells sorted from blood, collected in a trial of the OX40 agonist ivuxolimab. DNA of the CDR3: TGCGCCAGCAGCTTGGCCACGGGTGGCTATGGCTACACCTTC. The encoded protein is CASSLATGGYGYTF.